This T cell receptor beta chain appears in the sequencing data of a study of patients and donors after allogeneic stem cell transplantation (dated by TCRdb to between 2020 and 2021). Libraries were built with RT-PCR. Data came from a NextSeq 550. TCRdb trimmed the raw reads at Q25, called clones with MiXCR and kept productive beta chains. CDR3 protein duplicates are merged, each entry listing the most common genes and DNA. The sample table shows 2,000 or so distinct CDR3 sequences, and approximately 4.7% are seen once. The top ten hold roughly 31% of the sample. CDR1 and CDR2, looked up from the germline V gene, are SGHTA and FQGTGA. The V and J ends are trimmed by 4 bases and 4 bases, leaving 6 bases between them. The CDR3 has 12 amino acids, counting the end cysteine and phenylalanine. Only the CDR3 part of the read is kept: 36 bases, read in frame from the first base. In its sample, this clonotype comes out as medium-sized (0.01 to 0.1%). Its antigen is not yet known. Within one base of it there is no much larger clone, and no base qualities were kept.

The chain is assembled from TRBV7-3 and TRBJ2-3, with the D gene too uncertain to name. The sample taken for sequencing was blood, either unsorted or a sorted T cell fraction (not recorded which). The receptor was derived from a human donor who was either an allogeneic HSCT recipient or a stem cell or donor lymphocyte infusion donor (not recorded which). It is not recorded whose cells these are; they may come from a transplant donor. The DNA reads as follows: TGTGCCAGCAGCTCGCCCCCAGATACGCAGTATTTT. Translation gives CASSSPPDTQYF.